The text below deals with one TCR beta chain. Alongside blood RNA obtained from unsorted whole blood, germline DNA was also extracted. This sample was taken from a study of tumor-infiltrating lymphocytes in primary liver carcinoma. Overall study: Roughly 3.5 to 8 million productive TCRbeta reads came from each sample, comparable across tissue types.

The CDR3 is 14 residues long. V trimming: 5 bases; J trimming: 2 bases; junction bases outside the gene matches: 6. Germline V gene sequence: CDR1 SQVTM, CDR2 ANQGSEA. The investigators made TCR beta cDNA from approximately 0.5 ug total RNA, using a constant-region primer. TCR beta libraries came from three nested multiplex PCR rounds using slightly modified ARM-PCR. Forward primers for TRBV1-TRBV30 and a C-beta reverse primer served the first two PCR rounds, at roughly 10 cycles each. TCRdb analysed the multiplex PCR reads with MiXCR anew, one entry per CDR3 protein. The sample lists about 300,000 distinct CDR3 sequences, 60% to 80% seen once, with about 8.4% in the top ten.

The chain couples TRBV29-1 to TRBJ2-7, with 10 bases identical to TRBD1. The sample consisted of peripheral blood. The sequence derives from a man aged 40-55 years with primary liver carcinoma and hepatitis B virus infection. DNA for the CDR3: TGCAGCGTTCGCCGGACAGGGGGACCCTACGAGCAGTACTTC. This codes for CSVRRTGGPYEQYF.